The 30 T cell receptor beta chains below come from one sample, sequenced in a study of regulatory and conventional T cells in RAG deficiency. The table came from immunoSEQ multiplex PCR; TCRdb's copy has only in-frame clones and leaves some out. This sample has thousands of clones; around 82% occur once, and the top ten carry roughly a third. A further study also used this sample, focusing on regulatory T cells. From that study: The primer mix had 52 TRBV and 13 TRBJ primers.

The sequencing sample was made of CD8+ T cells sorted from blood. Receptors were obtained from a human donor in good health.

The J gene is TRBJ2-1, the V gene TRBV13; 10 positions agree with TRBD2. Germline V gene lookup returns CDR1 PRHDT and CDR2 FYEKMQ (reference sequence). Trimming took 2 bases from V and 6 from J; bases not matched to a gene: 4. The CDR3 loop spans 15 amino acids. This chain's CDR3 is CASSLWLAGVNEQFF. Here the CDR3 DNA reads TGTGCCAGCAGCTTATGGCTAGCGGGGGTCAATGAGCAGTTCTTC.

The CDR3 reads CASSLSGGFYSNQPQHF. The CDR3 coding sequence is TGTGCCAGCAGCTTATCAGGCGGATTTTATAGCAATCAGCCCCAGCATTTT. J is TRBJ1-5 and V is TRBV7-8; D is unresolved. The CDR3 length is 17 residues. CDR1 and CDR2 from the germline V gene are SGHVS and FQNEAQ. Trimming removed 2 bases from V and 0 bases from J, with 14 bases in between.

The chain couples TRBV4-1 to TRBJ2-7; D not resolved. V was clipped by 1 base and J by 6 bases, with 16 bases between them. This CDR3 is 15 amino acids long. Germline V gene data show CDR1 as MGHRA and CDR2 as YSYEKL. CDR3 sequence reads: CASSQGPNLGGEQYF. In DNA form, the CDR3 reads TGCGCCAGCAGCCAAGGTCCCAATCTGGGCGGCGAGCAGTACTTC.

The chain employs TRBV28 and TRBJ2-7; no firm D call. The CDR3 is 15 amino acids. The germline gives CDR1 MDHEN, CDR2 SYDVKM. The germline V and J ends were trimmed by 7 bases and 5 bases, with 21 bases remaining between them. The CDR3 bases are TGTGCCAGCACCCCGGGCAGAACTTTGGTGGACGAGCAGTACTTC. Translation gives CASTPGRTLVDEQYF.

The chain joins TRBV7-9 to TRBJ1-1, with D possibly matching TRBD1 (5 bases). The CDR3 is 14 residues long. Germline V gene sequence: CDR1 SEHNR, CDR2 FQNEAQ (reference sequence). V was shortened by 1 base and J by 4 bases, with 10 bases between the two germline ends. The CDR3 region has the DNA TGTGCCAGCAGCTTAGGGGTGGGGCTCACTGAAGCTTTCTTT. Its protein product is CASSLGVGLTEAFF.

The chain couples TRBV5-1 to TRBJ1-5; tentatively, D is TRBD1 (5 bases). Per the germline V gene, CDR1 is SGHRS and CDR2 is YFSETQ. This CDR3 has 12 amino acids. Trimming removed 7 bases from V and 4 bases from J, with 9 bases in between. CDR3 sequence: CASGRGNQPQHF. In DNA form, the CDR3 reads TGCGCCAGCGGTCGGGGGAATCAGCCCCAGCATTTT.

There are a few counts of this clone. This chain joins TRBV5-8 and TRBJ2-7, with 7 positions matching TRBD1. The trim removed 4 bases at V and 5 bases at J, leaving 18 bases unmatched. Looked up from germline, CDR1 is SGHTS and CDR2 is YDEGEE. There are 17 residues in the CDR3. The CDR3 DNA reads TGTGCCAGCAGCCCCCCAAGTCACAGACAGGGTTACGACGAGCAGTACTTC. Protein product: CASSPPSHRQGYDEQYF.

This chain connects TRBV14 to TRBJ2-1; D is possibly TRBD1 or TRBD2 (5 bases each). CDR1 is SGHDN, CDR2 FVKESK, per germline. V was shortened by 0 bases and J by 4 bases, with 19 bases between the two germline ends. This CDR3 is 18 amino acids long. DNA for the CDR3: TGTGCCAGCAGCCAAGATAGGAAGACAAGGGGAGCGTACAATGAGCAGTTCTTC. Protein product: CASSQDRKTRGAYNEQFF.

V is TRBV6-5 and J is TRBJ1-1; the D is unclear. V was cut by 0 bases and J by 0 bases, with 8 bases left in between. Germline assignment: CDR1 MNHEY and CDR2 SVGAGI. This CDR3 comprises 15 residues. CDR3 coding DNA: TGTGCCAGCAGTTACTCGAAAGCGGTGAACACTGAAGCTTTCTTT. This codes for CASSYSKAVNTEAFF.

CDR3 amino acids: CASSLRSGRRQETQYF. CDR3 DNA sequence: TGTGCCAGCAGCTTAAGGAGCGGGAGGCGACAAGAGACCCAGTACTTC. This chain connects TRBV7-2 to TRBJ2-5, with 9 bases fitting TRBD2. The CDR3 contains 16 residues. Looked up from germline, CDR1 is SGHTA and CDR2 is FQGNSA. V shed 2 bases and J 2 bases; nucleotides not matched to a gene: 6.

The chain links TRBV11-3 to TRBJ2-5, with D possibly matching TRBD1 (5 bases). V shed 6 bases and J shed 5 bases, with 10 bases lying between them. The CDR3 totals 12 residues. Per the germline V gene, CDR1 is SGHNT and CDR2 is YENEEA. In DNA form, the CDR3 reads TGTGCCAGCAGAAGGGGCGAGGAGACCCAGTACTTC. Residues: CASRRGEETQYF.

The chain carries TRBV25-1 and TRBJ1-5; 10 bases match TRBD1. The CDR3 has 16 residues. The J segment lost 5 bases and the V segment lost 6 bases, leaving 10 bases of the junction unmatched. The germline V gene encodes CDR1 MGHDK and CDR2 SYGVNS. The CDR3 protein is CASSPTGGAKDQPQHF. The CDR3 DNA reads TGTGCCAGCAGCCCGACAGGGGGCGCAAAGGATCAGCCCCAGCATTTT.

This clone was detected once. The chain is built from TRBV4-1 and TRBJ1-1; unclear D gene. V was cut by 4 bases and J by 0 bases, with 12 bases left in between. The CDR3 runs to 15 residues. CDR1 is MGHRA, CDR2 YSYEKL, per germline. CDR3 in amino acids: CASSPPGDMNTEAFF. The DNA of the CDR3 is TGCGCCAGCAGCCCTCCGGGCGACATGAACACTGAAGCTTTCTTT.

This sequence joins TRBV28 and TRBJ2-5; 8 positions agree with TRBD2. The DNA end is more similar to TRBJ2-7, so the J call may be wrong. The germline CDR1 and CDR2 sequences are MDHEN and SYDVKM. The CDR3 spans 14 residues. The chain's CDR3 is CASSLREGRNEQYF. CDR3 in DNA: TGTGCCAGCAGTTTACGGGAGGGCAGGAACGAGCAGTACTTC.

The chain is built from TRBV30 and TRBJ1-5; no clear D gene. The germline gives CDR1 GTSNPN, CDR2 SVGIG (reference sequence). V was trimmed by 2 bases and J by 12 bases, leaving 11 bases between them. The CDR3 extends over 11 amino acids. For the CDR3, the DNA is TGTGCCTGGAGTCGCGGCCCTATCCAGCATTTT. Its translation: CAWSRGPIQHF.

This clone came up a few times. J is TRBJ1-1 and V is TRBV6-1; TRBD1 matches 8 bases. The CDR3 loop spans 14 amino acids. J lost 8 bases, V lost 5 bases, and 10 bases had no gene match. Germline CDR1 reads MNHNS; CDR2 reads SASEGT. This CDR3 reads CASSTLSDRGEAFF. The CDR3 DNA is TGTGCCAGCAGTACCTTATCTGACAGGGGAGAAGCTTTCTTT.

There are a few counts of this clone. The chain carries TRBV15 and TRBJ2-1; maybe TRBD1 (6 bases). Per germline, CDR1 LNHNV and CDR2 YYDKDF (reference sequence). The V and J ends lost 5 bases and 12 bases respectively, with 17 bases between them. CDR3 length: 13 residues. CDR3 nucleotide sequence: TGTGCCACCAGCTCGACAGGCCGTTCGGTGCAGTTCTTC. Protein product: CATSSTGRSVQFF.

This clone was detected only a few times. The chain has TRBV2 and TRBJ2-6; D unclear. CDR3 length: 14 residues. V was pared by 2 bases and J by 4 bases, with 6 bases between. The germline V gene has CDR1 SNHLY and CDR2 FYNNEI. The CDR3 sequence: CASSESPGANVLTF. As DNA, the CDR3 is TGTGCCAGCAGTGAAAGTCCCGGGGCCAACGTCCTGACTTTC.

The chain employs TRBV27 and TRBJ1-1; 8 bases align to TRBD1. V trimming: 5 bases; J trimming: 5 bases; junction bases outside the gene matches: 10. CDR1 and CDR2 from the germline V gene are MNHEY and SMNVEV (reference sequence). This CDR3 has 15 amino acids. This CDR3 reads CASSKERTGRTEAFF. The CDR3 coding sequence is TGTGCCAGCAGTAAAGAAAGGACAGGGCGAACTGAAGCTTTCTTT.

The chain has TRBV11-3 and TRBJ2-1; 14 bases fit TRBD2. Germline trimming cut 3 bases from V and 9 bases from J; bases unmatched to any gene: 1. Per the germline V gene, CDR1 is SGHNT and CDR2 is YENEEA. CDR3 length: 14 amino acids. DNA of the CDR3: TGTGCCAGCAGCTTCGGACTAGCGGGAGGTGAGCAGTTCTTC. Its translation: CASSFGLAGGEQFF. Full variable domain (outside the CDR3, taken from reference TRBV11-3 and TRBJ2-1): EAGVVQSPRYKIIEKKQPVAFWCNPISGHNTLYWYLQNLGQGPELLIRYENEEAVDDSQLPKDRFSAERLKGVDSTLKIQPAELGDSAVYLCASSFGLAGGEQFFGPGTRLTVL.

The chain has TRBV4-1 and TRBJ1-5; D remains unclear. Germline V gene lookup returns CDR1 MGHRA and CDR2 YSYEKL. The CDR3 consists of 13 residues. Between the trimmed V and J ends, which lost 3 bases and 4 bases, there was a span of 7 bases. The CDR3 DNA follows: TGCGCCAGCAGCCAGGGAGTTAATCAGCCCCAGCATTTT. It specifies CASSQGVNQPQHF.

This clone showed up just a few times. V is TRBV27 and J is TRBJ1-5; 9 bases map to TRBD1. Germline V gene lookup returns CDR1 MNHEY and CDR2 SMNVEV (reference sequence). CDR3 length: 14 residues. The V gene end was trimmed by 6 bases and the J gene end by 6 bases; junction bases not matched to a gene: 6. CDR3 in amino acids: CASRLQGASQPQHF. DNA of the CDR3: TGTGCCAGCAGGTTACAGGGGGCAAGTCAGCCCCAGCATTTT.

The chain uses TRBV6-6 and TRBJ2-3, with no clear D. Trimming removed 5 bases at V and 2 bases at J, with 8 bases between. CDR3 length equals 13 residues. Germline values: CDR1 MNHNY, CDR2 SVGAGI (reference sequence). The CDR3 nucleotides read TGTGCCAGCAGTGACCTAACCACAGATACGCAGTATTTT. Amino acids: CASSDLTTDTQYF.

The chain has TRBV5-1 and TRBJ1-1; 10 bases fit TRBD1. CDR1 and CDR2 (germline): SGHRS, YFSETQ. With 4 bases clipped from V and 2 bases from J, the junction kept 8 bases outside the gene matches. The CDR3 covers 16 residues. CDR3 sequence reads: CASSPRDRGENTEAFF. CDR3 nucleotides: TGCGCCAGCAGCCCCCGGGACAGGGGAGAAAACACTGAAGCTTTCTTT.

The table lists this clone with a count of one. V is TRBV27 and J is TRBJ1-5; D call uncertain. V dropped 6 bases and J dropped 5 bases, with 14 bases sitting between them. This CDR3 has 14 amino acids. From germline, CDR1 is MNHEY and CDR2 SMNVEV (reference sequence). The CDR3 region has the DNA TGTGCCAGCAGACTGTCCCCCGGGGATCAGCCCCAGCATTTT. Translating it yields CASRLSPGDQPQHF.

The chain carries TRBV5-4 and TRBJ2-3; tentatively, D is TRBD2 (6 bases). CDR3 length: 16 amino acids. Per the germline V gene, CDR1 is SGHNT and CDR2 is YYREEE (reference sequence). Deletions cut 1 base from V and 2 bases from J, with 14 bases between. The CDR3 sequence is CASSLLSGGPTDTQYF. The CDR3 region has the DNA TGTGCCAGCAGCTTGCTTAGCGGAGGGCCCACAGATACGCAGTATTTT.

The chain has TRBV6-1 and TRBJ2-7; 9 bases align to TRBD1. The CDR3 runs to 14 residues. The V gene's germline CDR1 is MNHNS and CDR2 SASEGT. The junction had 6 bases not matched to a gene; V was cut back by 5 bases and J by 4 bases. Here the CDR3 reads CASSTRDRVYEQYF. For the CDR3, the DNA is TGTGCCAGCAGTACCCGGGACAGGGTTTACGAGCAGTACTTC.

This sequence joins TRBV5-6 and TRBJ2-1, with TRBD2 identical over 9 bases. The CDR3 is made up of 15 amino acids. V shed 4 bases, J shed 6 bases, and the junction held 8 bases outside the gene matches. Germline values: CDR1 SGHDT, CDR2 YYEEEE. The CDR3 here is CASSLPGLAFNEQFF. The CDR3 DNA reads TGTGCCAGCAGCCTTCCGGGACTAGCTTTCAATGAGCAGTTCTTC.

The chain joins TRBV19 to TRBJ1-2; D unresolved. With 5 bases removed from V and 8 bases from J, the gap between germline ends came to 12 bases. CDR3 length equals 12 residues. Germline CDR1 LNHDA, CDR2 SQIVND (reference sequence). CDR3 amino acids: CASSPRDTGYTF. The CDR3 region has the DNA TGTGCCAGTAGTCCGCGTGACACCGGCTACACCTTC.

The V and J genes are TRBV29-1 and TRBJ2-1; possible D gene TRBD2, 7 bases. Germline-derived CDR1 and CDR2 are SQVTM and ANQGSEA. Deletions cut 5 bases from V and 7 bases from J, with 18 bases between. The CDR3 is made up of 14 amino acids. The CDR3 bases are TGCAGCGTTCGAATGATACAGGGAGGGAATGAGCAGTTCTTC. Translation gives CSVRMIQGGNEQFF.